This T cell receptor (beta chain) was retrieved from a study of cytomegalovirus exposure and HLA in healthy donors. Comment on this clone: Its antigen remains unknown.

PCR amplification relied on 60 Vbeta primers (plus 13 Jbeta primers). TCRdb keeps only in-frame clones here, not all; method: immunoSEQ multiplex PCR. This sample has some 130,000 clones, with roughly three quarters found just once. CDR1 is SGHNT, CDR2 YYREEE, per germline (reference sequence). The CDR3 has 15 residues. Trimming cost V 3 bases and J 4 bases, with 16 bases left between them. General study points: In a later analysis, productive TCRs from donors in an Asian-associated ancestry cluster reportedly carried fewer N-insertions than the cohort mean.

The TCR was taken from a man aged 30 to 39 in good health and CMV-seronegative. Source material: PBMCs. The chain is built from TRBV5-4 and TRBJ1-1, with D tentatively TRBD1 (5 bases). Written as DNA, the CDR3 is TGTGCCAGCAGCTGGGGGGGATCGGGGAGCACTGAAGCTTTCTTT. Protein product: CASSWGGSGSTEAFF.